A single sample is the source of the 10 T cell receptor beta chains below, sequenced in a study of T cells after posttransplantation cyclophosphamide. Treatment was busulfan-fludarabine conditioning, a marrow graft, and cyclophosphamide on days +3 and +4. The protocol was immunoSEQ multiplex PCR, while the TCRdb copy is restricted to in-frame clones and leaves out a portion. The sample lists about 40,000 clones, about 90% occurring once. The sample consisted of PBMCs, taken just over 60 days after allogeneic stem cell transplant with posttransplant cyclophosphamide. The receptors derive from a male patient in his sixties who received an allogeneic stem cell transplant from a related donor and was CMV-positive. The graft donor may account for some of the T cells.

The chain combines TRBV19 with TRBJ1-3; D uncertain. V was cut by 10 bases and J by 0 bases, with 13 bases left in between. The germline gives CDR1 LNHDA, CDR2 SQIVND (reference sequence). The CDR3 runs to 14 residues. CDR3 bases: TGTGCCACAAAATTGGGGAGCTCTGGAAACACCATATATTTT. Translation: CATKLGSSGNTIYF.

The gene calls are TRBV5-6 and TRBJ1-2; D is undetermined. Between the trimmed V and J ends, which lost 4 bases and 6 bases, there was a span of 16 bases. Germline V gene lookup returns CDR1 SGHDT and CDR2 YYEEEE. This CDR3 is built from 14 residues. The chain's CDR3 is CASSQGLRSDGYTF. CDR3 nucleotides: TGTGCCAGCAGCCAAGGACTTCGGAGCGATGGCTACACCTTC.

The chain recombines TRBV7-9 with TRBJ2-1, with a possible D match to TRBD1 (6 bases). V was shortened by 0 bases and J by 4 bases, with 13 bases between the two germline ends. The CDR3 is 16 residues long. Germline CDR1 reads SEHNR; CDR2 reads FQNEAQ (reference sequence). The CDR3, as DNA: TGTGCCAGCAGCTTAGCGGGATCAGGGGCGTACAATGAGCAGTTCTTC. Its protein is CASSLAGSGAYNEQFF.

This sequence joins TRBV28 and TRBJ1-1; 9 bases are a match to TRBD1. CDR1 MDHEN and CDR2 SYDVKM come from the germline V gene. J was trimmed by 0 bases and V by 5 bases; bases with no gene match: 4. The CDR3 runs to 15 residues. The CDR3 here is CASSSTGGMNTEAFF. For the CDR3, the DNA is TGTGCCAGCAGTAGTACAGGGGGCATGAACACTGAAGCTTTCTTT. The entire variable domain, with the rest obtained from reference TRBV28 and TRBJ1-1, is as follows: DVKVTQSSRYLVKRTGEKVFLECVQDMDHENMFWYRQDPGLGLRLIYFSYDVKMKEKGDIPEGYSVSREKKERFSLILESASTNQTSMYLCASSSTGGMNTEAFFGQGTRLTVV.

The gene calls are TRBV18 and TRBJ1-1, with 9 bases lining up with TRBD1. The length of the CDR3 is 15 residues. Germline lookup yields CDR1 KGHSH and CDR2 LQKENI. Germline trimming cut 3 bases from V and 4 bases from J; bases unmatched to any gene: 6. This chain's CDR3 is CASSPRDRATTEAFF. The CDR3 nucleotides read TGTGCCAGCTCACCCCGGGACAGGGCTACCACTGAAGCTTTCTTT.

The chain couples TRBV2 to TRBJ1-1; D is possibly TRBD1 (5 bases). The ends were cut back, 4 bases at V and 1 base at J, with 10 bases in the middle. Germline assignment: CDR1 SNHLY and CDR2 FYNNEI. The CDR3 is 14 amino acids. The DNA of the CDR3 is TGTGCCAGCAGTGGGCAGGGTCGGAACACTGAAGCTTTCTTT. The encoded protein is CASSGQGRNTEAFF.

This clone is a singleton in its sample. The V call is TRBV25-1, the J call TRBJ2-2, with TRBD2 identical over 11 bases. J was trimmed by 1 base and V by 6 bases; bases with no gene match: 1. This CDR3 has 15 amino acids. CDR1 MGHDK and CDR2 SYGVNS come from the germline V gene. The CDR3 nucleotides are TGTGCCAGCAGAACTAGCGGGGGGAACACCGGGGAGCTGTTTTTT. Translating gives CASRTSGGNTGELFF.

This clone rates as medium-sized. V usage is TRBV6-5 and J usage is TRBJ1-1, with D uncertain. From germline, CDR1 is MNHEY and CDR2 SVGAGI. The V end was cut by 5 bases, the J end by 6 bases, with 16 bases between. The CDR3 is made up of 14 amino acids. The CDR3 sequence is CASSEGGIRAEAFF. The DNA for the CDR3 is TGTGCCAGCAGTGAGGGAGGGATCCGGGCTGAAGCTTTCTTT.

The CDR3, as DNA: TGCGCCAGCAGCTTGGACAGGGACACTGAAGCTTTCTTT. Protein: CASSLDRDTEAFF. V and J are TRBV5-1 and TRBJ1-1, with D possibly matching TRBD1 (6 bases). This CDR3 comprises 13 residues. Germline-derived CDR1 and CDR2 are SGHRS and YFSETQ. V was pared by 0 bases and J by 3 bases, with 6 bases between.

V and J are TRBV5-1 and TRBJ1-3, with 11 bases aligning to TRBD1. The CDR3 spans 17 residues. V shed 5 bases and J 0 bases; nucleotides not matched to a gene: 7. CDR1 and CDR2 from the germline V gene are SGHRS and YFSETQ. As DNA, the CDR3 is TGCGCCAGCAGTGAGGGACAGGGGGTCCTCTCTGGAAACACCATATATTTT. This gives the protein CASSEGQGVLSGNTIYF.